This record concerns one TCR beta chain sequence. Priming of first-strand cDNA relied on TRAV- and TRBV-specific primers (covering alpha and beta chains). It was with a constant-region primer and a V-primer adapter that TCRs were amplified over roughly 19 PCR cycles. A single record per CDR3 protein comes from TCRdb applying MiXCR to the reads. The table has around 68,000 distinct CDR3 sequences, 26% seen once; the top ten hold 5.5% to 8.5%. This specimen comes from a study of low-dose radiotherapy and immunotherapy resistance in tumors. Turning to the study itself: Daily oral aspirin at 300 mg began on cycle 1 day 1 and lasted four cycles.

CDR1 is MDHEN and CDR2 is SYDVKM in the germline V gene. The germline V and J ends were trimmed by 5 bases and 1 base, with 15 bases remaining between them. The length of the CDR3 is 15 residues. Time point of the sample: before trial treatment. Treatment combined nivolumab, ipilimumab, aspirin, low-dose cyclophosphamide and low-dose radiotherapy in a dose-escalation trial. This chain joins TRBV28 and TRBJ2-7; D is possibly TRBD1 or TRBD2 (5 bases each). Sequencing used PBMCs, obtained before treatment. This receptor was obtained from a male donor with rectosigmoid adenocarcinoma. CDR3 bases: TGTGCCAGCAGTGGCCTGGGGACCCCTTCCTACGAGCAGTACTTC. Amino acid sequence: CASSGLGTPSYEQYF.